These 31 T cell receptor beta chains came from one sample sequenced in a study of cytomegalovirus exposure and HLA in healthy donors. The PCR had 60 Vbeta and 13 Jbeta primers. Assay used: immunoSEQ multiplex PCR; TCRdb lists only in-frame clones, some missing. Among under 200,000 clones listed, more than 70% were seen once. Sequenced: PBMCs. These receptor sequences come from a male donor in good health and CMV-seronegative.

CDR3 nucleotide sequence: TGCAGCGTTGGACAGGGAGGTCAGCCCCAGCATTTT. The encoded protein is CSVGQGGQPQHF. The gene calls are TRBV29-1 and TRBJ1-5, with TRBD1 matching over 7 bases. Germline CDR1 reads SQVTM; CDR2 reads ANQGSEA. The trim removed 4 bases at V and 6 bases at J, leaving 3 bases unmatched. This CDR3 has 12 residues.

The chain carries TRBV18 and TRBJ1-4, with 7 bases matching TRBD1. The CDR3 is 14 residues long. Germline CDR1 reads KGHSH; CDR2 reads LQKENI. After removal of 3 bases from V and 5 bases from J, the junction contained 3 bases not matched to a gene. In DNA, the CDR3 is TGTGCCAGCTCACCGACAGGGAAAAATGAAAAACTGTTTTTT. This encodes CASSPTGKNEKLFF.

The rearrangement joins TRBV28 to TRBJ1-2; D gene unclear. The germline CDR1 and CDR2 sequences are MDHEN and SYDVKM. The CDR3 has 18 residues. The germline V and J ends were trimmed by 5 bases and 0 bases, with 22 bases remaining between them. CDR3 sequence: CASSPTGSAFGTNYGYTF. CDR3 DNA sequence: TGTGCCAGCAGTCCCACGGGTTCGGCTTTTGGAACTAACTATGGCTACACCTTC.

The chain employs TRBV4-2 and TRBJ1-4, with D maybe TRBD1 (6 bases). Germline V gene sequence: CDR1 LGHNA, CDR2 YNFKEQ. CDR3 size: 16 residues. V dropped 6 bases and J dropped 3 bases, with 17 bases sitting between them. CDR3 coding DNA: TGTGCCAGCAGTTGGGGGCTGGTGGGAGCTAATGAAAAACTGTTTTTT. This encodes CASSWGLVGANEKLFF.

The chain combines TRBV15 with TRBJ2-1; a possible D gene is TRBD1 (5 bases). The CDR3 extends over 14 amino acids. The germline V and J ends were trimmed by 2 bases and 4 bases, with 9 bases remaining between them. The germline V gene encodes CDR1 LNHNV and CDR2 YYDKDF (reference sequence). The CDR3 DNA reads as TGTGCCACCAGCAGAAAAAGGGGTTACAATGAGCAGTTCTTC. It is translated as CATSRKRGYNEQFF. Filled out from reference TRBV15 and TRBJ2-1, the complete variable domain reads DAMVIQNPRYQVTQFGKPVTLSCSQTLNHNVMYWYQQKSSQAPKLLFHYYDKDFNNEADTPDNFQSRRPNTSFCFLDIRSPGLGDTAMYLCATSRKRGYNEQFFGPGTRLTVL.

The chain employs TRBV18 and TRBJ1-2; a weak D match, TRBD1 (5 bases). Germline CDR1 is KGHSH and CDR2 is LQKENI. Trimming left V 1 base short and J 4 bases short, with 13 bases between. The CDR3 runs to 15 residues. CDR3 in DNA: TGTGCCAGCTCACCACGGCTTTCAGGGCCCTATGGCTACACCTTC. Translating gives CASSPRLSGPYGYTF.

The chain has TRBV7-3 and TRBJ2-7; 12 nucleotides align to TRBD1. The CDR3 contains 13 residues. Germline-derived CDR1 and CDR2 are SGHTA and FQGTGA. Unmatched junction bases numbered 7, after V lost 9 bases and J lost 7 bases. The CDR3 bases are TGTGCCAGTTCAGGGACAGGGGGCGCTGAGCAGTACTTC. The encoded protein is CASSGTGGAEQYF.

This clone is a singleton in its sample. Other DNA variants within this sample encode the same CDR3. V usage is TRBV5-8 and J usage is TRBJ2-1; TRBD2 agrees at 12 bases. J was trimmed by 6 bases and V by 4 bases; bases with no gene match: 8. The CDR3 has 16 amino acids. CDR1 SGHTS and CDR2 YDEGEE come from the germline V gene. The CDR3 sequence is CASSASPSGRVNEQFF. CDR3 in DNA: TGTGCCAGCAGCGCATCACCTAGCGGGAGGGTCAATGAGCAGTTCTTC.

The V gene is TRBV19, the J gene TRBJ2-5, with 10 bases lining up with TRBD2. The CDR3 spans 15 residues. Germline loops: CDR1 LNHDA, CDR2 SQIVND (reference sequence). Germline trimming cut 6 bases from V and 9 bases from J; bases unmatched to any gene: 13. CDR3 DNA: TGTGCCAGTAGGCTAGCGGGGGCCCCAATGGGGGCCCAGTACTTC. Translated: CASRLAGAPMGAQYF.

The V gene is TRBV6-1, the J gene TRBJ1-5; the match to TRBD1 covers 7 bases. Unmatched junction bases numbered 8, after V lost 3 bases and J lost 0 bases. CDR1 is MNHNS, CDR2 SASEGT, per germline. The CDR3 has 17 residues. In DNA, the CDR3 is TGTGCCAGCAGTGACCGACAGGGCACCTATAGCAATCAGCCCCAGCATTTT. As protein: CASSDRQGTYSNQPQHF.

The gene calls are TRBV13 and TRBJ2-2; D not resolved. Germline values: CDR1 PRHDT, CDR2 FYEKMQ (reference sequence). CDR3 length: 15 amino acids. Trimming stripped 1 base from V and 1 base from J, with 7 bases between. The CDR3 DNA reads TGTGCCAGCAGCTTAGACGTGCGGAACACCGGGGAGCTGTTTTTT. Translation: CASSLDVRNTGELFF.

V is TRBV14 and J is TRBJ2-7; weak D call: TRBD1 (6 bases). The V gene lost 5 bases and the J gene lost 4 bases, with 18 bases spanning the gap. CDR3 size: 15 residues. Germline lookup yields CDR1 SGHDN and CDR2 FVKESK. DNA of the CDR3: TGTGCCAGCAGCTACTCCAGGGGATTTGCTTACGAGCAGTACTTC. Protein: CASSYSRGFAYEQYF.

This sequence joins TRBV6-4 and TRBJ2-2; D not resolved. The CDR3 runs 14 residues. Trimming took 0 bases from V and 3 from J, leaving 5 bases between them. In germline, CDR1 is MRHNA, CDR2 SNTAGT. The CDR3 nucleotides are TGTGCCAGCAGTGACTCTCCCGACACCGGGGAGCTGTTTTTT. Residues: CASSDSPDTGELFF.

This chain connects TRBV5-1 to TRBJ2-5; possibly TRBD1 for D (5 bases). Per germline, CDR1 SGHRS and CDR2 YFSETQ. V was shortened by 1 base and J by 4 bases, with 8 bases between the two germline ends. The CDR3 is 13 residues long. CDR3 nucleotide sequence: TGCGCCAGCAGCTTGCAGGGCCCAGAGACCCAGTACTTC. Translation: CASSLQGPETQYF.

The V gene is TRBV10-3, the J gene TRBJ2-7, with 10 bases that match TRBD2. From germline, CDR1 is ENHRY and CDR2 SYGVKD. V lost 6 bases to trimming and J lost 3 bases; unmatched junction nucleotides: 5. This CDR3 contains 14 residues. CDR3: CAISIAGGSYEQYF. DNA for the CDR3: TGTGCCATCAGCATAGCGGGAGGTAGCTACGAGCAGTACTTC.

This chain links TRBV5-6 with TRBJ2-7; 11 nucleotides agree with TRBD1. The germline V gene encodes CDR1 SGHDT and CDR2 YYEEEE. The CDR3 is 17 residues long. V was pared by 2 bases and J by 2 bases, with 9 bases of the junction left unmatched. The CDR3 loop reads CASSLHIGQGATYEQYF. The DNA for the CDR3 is TGTGCCAGCAGCTTACATATTGGACAGGGGGCCACCTACGAGCAGTACTTC.

This chain connects TRBV30 to TRBJ2-3, with 8 bases matching TRBD2. The CDR3 runs 15 residues. V lost 2 bases, J lost 0 bases, and 4 bases stayed unmatched. The V gene's germline CDR1 is GTSNPN and CDR2 SVGIG (reference sequence). The CDR3 loop is CAWSSGGTSTDTQYF. The CDR3 DNA reads TGTGCCTGGAGTAGCGGGGGCACTAGCACAGATACGCAGTATTTT.

This chain connects TRBV14 to TRBJ2-5; D may be TRBD1 (5 bases). Germline V CDR1 and CDR2: SGHDN, FVKESK. This CDR3 region has 14 residues. The V end was cut by 8 bases, the J end by 2 bases, with 15 bases between. As DNA, the CDR3 is TGTGCCAGCGGCCCCCGGACAACTCAAGAGACCCAGTACTTC. Translated, it gives CASGPRTTQETQYF.

The rearrangement uses TRBV18 and TRBJ2-3, with D perhaps TRBD2 (6 bases). Trimming shortened V by 1 base and J by 5 bases, and 16 bases separated the two germline ends. In germline, CDR1 is KGHSH, CDR2 LQKENI. CDR3 size: 16 residues. As DNA, the CDR3 is TGTGCCAGCTCACCACGGGGAGGTAGTGGTGGAGATACGCAGTATTTT. This sequence encodes CASSPRGGSGGDTQYF.

CDR3 in DNA: TGTGCCAGCATACTTGCGAAGACTCCTTTCTTT. The encoded protein is CASILAKTPFF. This chain links TRBV28 with TRBJ1-1; D ambiguous. This CDR3 is 11 amino acids long. V lost 7 bases and J 12 bases, leaving 15 bases between the germline ends. The germline V gene has CDR1 MDHEN and CDR2 SYDVKM.

This clone appeared a few times. This chain joins TRBV4-2 and TRBJ2-3; D possibly corresponds to TRBD1 (6 bases). V lost 3 bases, J lost 1 base, and 11 bases lay in between. CDR1 LGHNA and CDR2 YNFKEQ come from the germline V gene. The CDR3 runs to 15 residues. The CDR3 spells CASSQERTGTDTQYF. DNA of the CDR3: TGTGCCAGCAGCCAGGAGCGGACAGGCACAGATACGCAGTATTTT.

The chain employs TRBV5-4 and TRBJ2-4; TRBD1 matches at 7 bases. Looked up from germline, CDR1 is SGHNT and CDR2 is YYREEE (reference sequence). This CDR3 region has 14 residues. V lost 1 base, J lost 7 bases, and 5 bases stayed unmatched. The CDR3 loop reads CASSLPGGGNIQYF. DNA of the CDR3: TGTGCCAGCAGCTTGCCAGGGGGTGGGAACATTCAGTACTTC. Drawing the rest from reference TRBV5-4 and TRBJ2-4, the complete variable domain is ETGVTQSPTHLIKTRGQQVTLRCSSQSGHNTVSWYQQALGQGPQFIFQYYREEENGRGNFPPRFSGLQFPNYSSELNVNALELDDSALYLCASSLPGGGNIQYFGAGTRLSVL.

V usage is TRBV19 and J usage is TRBJ2-7; D not resolved. The CDR3 length is 14 residues. The V and J ends lost 0 bases and 3 bases respectively, with 9 bases between them. Looked up from germline, CDR1 is LNHDA and CDR2 is SQIVND (reference sequence). The CDR3 loop reads CASSIDLGSYEQYF. The CDR3 DNA reads TGTGCCAGTAGTATAGATCTGGGCAGCTACGAGCAGTACTTC.

V gene TRBV23-1 combines with J gene TRBJ2-5; the D gene is possibly TRBD2 (5 bases). With the DNA end fitting TRBJ2-7 better, the J assignment may be wrong. TRBV23-1 has ORF status, its function being uncertain. CDR3 length equals 14 residues. CDR3 sequence: CASSHLGGGYEQYF. Written as DNA, the CDR3 is TGCGCCAGCAGTCATTTGGGCGGAGGTTACGAGCAGTACTTC.

The chain couples TRBV19 to TRBJ1-1, with TRBD1 identical over 7 bases. Trimming at V came to 6 bases and at J to 0 bases, leaving 7 bases not matched to a gene. The CDR3 sequence is 15 residues long. Looked up from germline, CDR1 is LNHDA and CDR2 is SQIVND (reference sequence). The CDR3: CASSLRQGLNTEAFF. The CDR3 DNA follows: TGTGCCAGTAGCCTCCGACAGGGATTGAACACTGAAGCTTTCTTT.

The V gene is TRBV5-1, the J gene TRBJ2-3; D is unclear. The V and J ends lost 0 bases and 1 base respectively, with 6 bases between them. Looked up from germline, CDR1 is SGHRS and CDR2 is YFSETQ. The CDR3 loop spans 14 amino acids. For the CDR3, the DNA is TGCGCCAGCAGCTTGGGTGAGGGCACAGATACGCAGTATTTT. Protein: CASSLGEGTDTQYF.

This chain links TRBV9 with TRBJ1-1, with 7 bases aligning to TRBD1. The CDR3 has 15 amino acids. CDR1 and CDR2 (germline): SGDLS, YYNGEE. V trimming: 3 bases; J trimming: 0 bases; junction bases outside the gene matches: 5. CDR3 sequence: CASSAGTVMNTEAFF. The CDR3 nucleotides are TGTGCCAGCAGCGCGGGGACAGTTATGAACACTGAAGCTTTCTTT. The whole variable domain, filled in from reference TRBV9 and TRBJ1-1, reads DSGVTQTPKHLITATGQRVTLRCSPRSGDLSVYWYQQSLDQGLQFLIQYYNGEERAKGNILERFSAQQFPDLHSELNLSSLELGDSALYFCASSAGTVMNTEAFFGQGTRLTVV.

This clone was picked up one time. In DNA form, the CDR3 reads TGCAGCGTTGCCAAGGGGACTAGCAGAGCAGATACGCAGTATTTT. This sequence encodes CSVAKGTSRADTQYF. This rearrangement joins TRBV29-1 to TRBJ2-3, with 9 positions matching TRBD2. The V gene end was trimmed by 4 bases and the J gene end by 4 bases; junction bases not matched to a gene: 9. The germline CDR1 and CDR2 sequences are SQVTM and ANQGSEA. The CDR3 sequence is 15 residues long.

CDR3 sequence: CASGLTRQPAGGFHNEQFF. CDR3 bases: TGTGCTAGTGGTTTGACCAGGCAGCCAGCGGGGGGGTTTCACAATGAGCAGTTCTTC. The genes are TRBV12-5 and TRBJ2-1; 10 positions agree with TRBD2. The CDR3 extends over 19 amino acids. J was trimmed by 5 bases and V by 2 bases; bases with no gene match: 15. Germline V lookup: CDR1 LGHNT, CDR2 FRNRAP.

The chain is built from TRBV19 and TRBJ1-2; D is unresolved. V was clipped by 5 bases and J by 4 bases, with 11 bases between them. This CDR3 contains 13 residues. Per germline, CDR1 LNHDA and CDR2 SQIVND (reference sequence). CDR3 residues: CASSGQLFYGYTF. In nucleotides, the CDR3 is TGTGCCAGTAGTGGGCAGCTCTTCTATGGCTACACCTTC.

The V gene is TRBV6-6, the J gene TRBJ1-4; tentative D call: TRBD1 (6 bases). V was shortened by 10 bases and J by 8 bases, with 17 bases between the two germline ends. The CDR3 has 13 amino acids. The V gene's germline CDR1 is MNHNY and CDR2 SVGAGI (reference sequence). This CDR3 is CAIRGGGDEKLFF. The CDR3 region has the DNA TGTGCCATCCGGGGAGGGGGGGACGAAAAACTGTTTTTT.